The entry below describes one T cell receptor beta chain. As yet, its antigen is unknown. With UMIs, 5'RACE template switching was used to make TCR beta cDNA. For each CDR3 protein, TCRdb gives one entry from its re-call of the 5' RACE reads, without DNA. This sample contains around 140,000 distinct CDR3 sequences. This entry belongs to a study of T cells expressing NK-cell markers. Study outcomes and limitations: A few donors' CD3+CD56-NKG2C+ cells were dominated by the same clonotypes. In more than five donors, dominant CD3+CD56+NKG2C+ clonotypes ranked among the top 10 CD8+ clonotypes. HCMV specificity of expanded NKG2C+ T cell clones remained unclear.

CDR1 and CDR2 from the germline V gene are LGHNT and FRNRAP. The CDR3 covers 12 residues. The clonotype comes from a young man in good health. Sequencing was performed on blood T cells: a sorted CD56 or NKG2C T cell subset, CD4+ or CD8+ T cells, or bulk PBMC T cells (not recorded which). This chain uses TRBV12-5 with TRBJ2-2. The CDR3 spells CASGWGGEELFF.